This section outlines one T cell receptor beta chain sequence together with its context. The V gene end was trimmed by 2 bases and the J gene end by 5 bases; junction bases not matched to a gene: 8. The CDR3 totals 15 residues. The germline V gene encodes CDR1 SGHNT and CDR2 YYREEE (reference sequence). The data were obtained in a study of shared clonotypes between healthy human individuals. Repertoires were generated with immunoSEQ multiplex PCR, while TCRdb's copy carries only in-frame clones and drops some. The sample consists of some 500,000 clones, roughly three quarters of them appearing once. The TCR comes from a woman aged 40 to 50 in good health. Some clones in this sample may be carry-over from other donors' samples. This rearrangement joins TRBV5-4 to TRBJ2-5, with TRBD2 identical over 8 bases. Sequencing was performed on PBMCs. CDR3: CASSLGAGGRETQYF. The CDR3 DNA sequence: TGTGCCAGCAGCTTAGGTGCGGGAGGAAGGGAGACCCAGTACTTC.